What follows describes a single T cell receptor beta chain. This sample is part of a study of CD8 T cells in Susac syndrome. There are 15 residues in the CDR3. V was pared by 0 bases and J by 3 bases, with 1 base of the junction left unmatched. Germline V gene lookup returns CDR1 MNHEY and CDR2 SVGAGI. Random hexamers were used to reverse transcribe an amount of roughly 0.5 to 1 ug RNA. In TCRdb, the immunoSEQ multiplex PCR reads were re-called with MiXCR into one record per CDR3 protein. The data contain around 130,000 distinct CDR3 sequences, around 94% of them singletons. Sequencing of TCR beta was carried out in blood CD8+ and CD4+ T cells.

The rearrangement links TRBV6-5 to TRBJ1-2; TRBD1 matches 10 bases. The sequence was collected from a human donor with Susac syndrome. The sequencing sample was made of CD8+ T cells from PBMCs. CDR3 amino acids: CASSYSGTGDYGYTF. The CDR3 DNA reads as TGTGCCAGCAGTTACTCTGGGACAGGGGACTATGGCTACACCTTC.